Below are 12 T cell receptor beta chains sequenced from a single sample in a study of CD8 T cells in Susac syndrome. cDNA came from about 0.5 to 1 ug RNA primed by random hexamers. TCRdb re-analysed the immunoSEQ multiplex PCR reads in MiXCR, keeping a single row per CDR3 protein. The table has about 240,000 distinct CDR3 sequences, about 96% seen once. Sample: CD4+ T cells from PBMCs. The receptors come from a human donor with Susac syndrome.

Here the CDR3 DNA reads TGCGCCAGCAGCGCGGGACTCTTGTACCAAGAGACCCAGTACTTC. Its protein is CASSAGLLYQETQYF. This rearrangement joins TRBV5-1 to TRBJ2-5, with D tentatively TRBD2 (6 bases). The CDR3 is made up of 15 amino acids. Trimming cost V 4 bases and J 0 bases, with 13 bases left between them. CDR1 is SGHRS, CDR2 YFSETQ, per germline.

The rearrangement joins TRBV29-1 to TRBJ2-5, with TRBD1 matching 7 bases. J gave up 5 bases and V 6 bases, and 6 bases lay outside the gene matches. The CDR3 extends over 12 amino acids. Germline CDR1 SQVTM, CDR2 ANQGSEA. CDR3 protein: CSVVPRGETQYF. The CDR3 DNA sequence: TGCAGCGTCGTACCCAGGGGGGAGACCCAGTACTTC.

This sequence joins TRBV20-1 and TRBJ1-5; D might be TRBD1 (6 bases). The CDR3 is 15 amino acids. Germline CDR1 and CDR2: DFQATT and SNEGSKA (reference sequence). V was cut by 1 base and J by 3 bases, with 13 bases left in between. CDR3 amino acids: CSARAWTAYNQPQHF. The DNA of the CDR3 is TGCAGTGCTAGAGCATGGACAGCTTACAATCAGCCCCAGCATTTT.

V is TRBV5-1 and J is TRBJ2-3; D might be TRBD1 (5 bases). The ends were cut back, 6 bases at V and 0 bases at J, with 14 bases in the middle. The germline gives CDR1 SGHRS, CDR2 YFSETQ. The CDR3 runs 15 residues. CDR3 sequence reads: CASTRGWLSTDTQYF. CDR3 DNA: TGCGCCAGCACTAGGGGATGGCTTAGCACAGATACGCAGTATTTT.

The V and J genes are TRBV15 and TRBJ1-5, with a tentative D call TRBD1 (6 bases). V was cut by 5 bases and J by 0 bases, with 17 bases left in between. CDR3 size: 17 residues. CDR1 is LNHNV and CDR2 is YYDKDF in the germline V gene (reference sequence). CDR3 residues: CATSWGFAGDSNQPQHF. CDR3 DNA: TGTGCCACCAGCTGGGGCTTCGCAGGGGATAGCAATCAGCCCCAGCATTTT.

The chain recombines TRBV9 with TRBJ2-7; the D gene is possibly TRBD2 (5 bases). The V end was cut by 0 bases, the J end by 3 bases, with 10 bases between. The germline V gene encodes CDR1 SGDLS and CDR2 YYNGEE. This CDR3 spans 14 amino acids. The CDR3 bases are TGTGCCAGCAGCGTAGTTGAGGGCGGCTACGAGCAGTACTTC. The encoded protein is CASSVVEGGYEQYF.

This sequence joins TRBV7-9 and TRBJ1-1, with a possible D match to TRBD1 (6 bases). Germline-derived CDR1 and CDR2 are SEHNR and FQNEAQ (reference sequence). This CDR3 spans 15 amino acids. Trimming left V 5 bases short and J 1 base short, with 14 bases between. DNA for the CDR3: TGTGCCAGCAGCCATTCAGGGACACCGAACACTGAAGCTTTCTTT. This sequence encodes CASSHSGTPNTEAFF.

This chain connects TRBV29-1 to TRBJ1-2; D gene ambiguous. CDR1 SQVTM and CDR2 ANQGSEA come from the germline V gene. The CDR3 has 11 amino acids. Trimming stripped 8 bases from V and 8 bases from J, with 15 bases between. This CDR3 reads CSFWDSSGYTF. CDR3 sequence (DNA): TGCAGCTTCTGGGATTCCAGCGGCTACACCTTC.

Only one count was recorded for this clonotype. The rearrangement uses TRBV27 and TRBJ2-7; unclear D gene. This CDR3 region has 13 residues. V lost 4 bases and J lost 0, with 7 bases in between. Per the germline V gene, CDR1 is MNHEY and CDR2 is SMNVEV (reference sequence). CDR3 nucleotides: TGTGCCAGCAGTTCCCACAGCTCCTACGAGCAGTACTTC. Translation: CASSSHSSYEQYF.

The V call is TRBV29-1, the J call TRBJ2-5, with a weak D call TRBD1 (6 bases). In germline, CDR1 is SQVTM, CDR2 ANQGSEA. CDR3 length: 14 residues. Trimming cost V 7 bases and J 4 bases, with 19 bases left between them. CDR3 sequence: CSGAGVTWGETQYF. CDR3 sequence (DNA): TGCAGCGGAGCAGGGGTAACCTGGGGAGAGACCCAGTACTTC.

The V gene is TRBV11-3, the J gene TRBJ1-2; 7 positions match TRBD1. The CDR3 totals 12 residues. Germline V gene data show CDR1 as SGHNT and CDR2 as YENEEA. The trim removed 2 bases at V and 14 bases at J, leaving 8 bases unmatched. The chain's CDR3 is CASSLSAGRGTF. Here the CDR3 DNA reads TGTGCCAGCAGCTTAAGCGCGGGCAGGGGGACCTTC. The full variable domain, rest sourced from reference TRBV11-3 and TRBJ1-2, is EAGVVQSPRYKIIEKKQPVAFWCNPISGHNTLYWYLQNLGQGPELLIRYENEEAVDDSQLPKDRFSAERLKGVDSTLKIQPAELGDSAVYLCASSLSAGRGTFGSGTRLTVV.

The chain employs TRBV15 and TRBJ2-7; perhaps TRBD2 as D (6 bases). Germline V gene lookup returns CDR1 LNHNV and CDR2 YYDKDF (reference sequence). The CDR3 covers 14 residues. Trimming shortened V by 4 bases and J by 0 bases, and 10 bases separated the two germline ends. Written as DNA, the CDR3 is TGTGCCACCAGCACCGGACTAACCTCCTACGAGCAGTACTTC. Encoded protein: CATSTGLTSYEQYF.